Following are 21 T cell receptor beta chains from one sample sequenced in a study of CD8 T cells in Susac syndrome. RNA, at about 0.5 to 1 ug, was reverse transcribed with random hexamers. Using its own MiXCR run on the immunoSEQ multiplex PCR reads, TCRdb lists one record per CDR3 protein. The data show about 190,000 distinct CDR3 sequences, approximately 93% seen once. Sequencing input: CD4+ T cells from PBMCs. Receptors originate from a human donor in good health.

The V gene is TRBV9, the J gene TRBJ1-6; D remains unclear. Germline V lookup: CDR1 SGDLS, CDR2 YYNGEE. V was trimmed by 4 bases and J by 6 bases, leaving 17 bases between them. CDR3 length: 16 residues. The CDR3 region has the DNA TGTGCCAGCAGCTTCGGACCGGGCCCCCTTAATTCACCCCTCCACTTT. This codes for CASSFGPGPLNSPLHF.

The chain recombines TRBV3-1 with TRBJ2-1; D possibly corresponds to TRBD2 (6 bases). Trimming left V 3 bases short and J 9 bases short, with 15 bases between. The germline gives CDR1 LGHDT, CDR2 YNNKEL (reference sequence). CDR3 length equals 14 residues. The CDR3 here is CASSHGRFGSEQFF. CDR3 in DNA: TGTGCCAGCAGCCATGGACGGTTCGGGAGTGAGCAGTTCTTC.

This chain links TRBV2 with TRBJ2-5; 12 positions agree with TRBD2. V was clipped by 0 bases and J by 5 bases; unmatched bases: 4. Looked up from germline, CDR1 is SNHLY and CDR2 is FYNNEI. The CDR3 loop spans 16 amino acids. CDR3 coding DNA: TGTGCCAGCAGTGAAGCGCGACTAGCGGGGGTGGAGACCCAGTACTTC. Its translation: CASSEARLAGVETQYF.

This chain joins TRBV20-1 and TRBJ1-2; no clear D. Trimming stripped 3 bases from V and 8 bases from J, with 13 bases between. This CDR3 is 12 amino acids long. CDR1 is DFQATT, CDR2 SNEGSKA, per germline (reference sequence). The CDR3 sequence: CSASPHARGYTF. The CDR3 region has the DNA TGCAGTGCTAGCCCGCATGCGAGGGGCTACACCTTC.

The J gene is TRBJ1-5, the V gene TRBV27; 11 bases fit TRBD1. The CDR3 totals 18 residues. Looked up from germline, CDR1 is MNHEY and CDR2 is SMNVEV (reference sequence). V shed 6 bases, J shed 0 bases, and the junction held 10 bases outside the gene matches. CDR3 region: CASSRGTGGPYSNQPQHF. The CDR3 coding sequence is TGTGCCAGCAGCAGGGGGACAGGGGGACCATATAGCAATCAGCCCCAGCATTTT.

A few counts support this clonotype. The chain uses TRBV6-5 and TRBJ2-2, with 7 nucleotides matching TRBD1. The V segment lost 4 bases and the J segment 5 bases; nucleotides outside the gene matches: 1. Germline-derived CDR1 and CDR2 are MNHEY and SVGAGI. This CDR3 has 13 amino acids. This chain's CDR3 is CASSSQGTGELFF. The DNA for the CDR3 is TGTGCCAGCAGTTCACAGGGGACCGGGGAGCTGTTTTTT.

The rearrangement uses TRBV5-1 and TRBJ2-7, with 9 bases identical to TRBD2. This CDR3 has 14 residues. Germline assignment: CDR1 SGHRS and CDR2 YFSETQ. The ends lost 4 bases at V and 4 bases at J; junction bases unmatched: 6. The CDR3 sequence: CASSGSGGRYEQYF. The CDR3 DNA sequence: TGCGCCAGCAGCGGTAGCGGGGGTAGATACGAGCAGTACTTC.

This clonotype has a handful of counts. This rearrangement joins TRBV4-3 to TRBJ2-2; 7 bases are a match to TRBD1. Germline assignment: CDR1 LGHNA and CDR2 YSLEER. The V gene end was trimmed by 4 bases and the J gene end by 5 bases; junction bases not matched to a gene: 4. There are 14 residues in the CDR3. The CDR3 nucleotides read TGCGCCAGCAGCCGACAGGGTTCTACCGGGGAGCTGTTTTTT. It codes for CASSRQGSTGELFF.

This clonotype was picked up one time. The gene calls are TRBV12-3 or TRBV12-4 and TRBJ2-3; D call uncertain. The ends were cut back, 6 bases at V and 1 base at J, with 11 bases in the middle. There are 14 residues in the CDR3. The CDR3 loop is CASSLEERTDTQYF. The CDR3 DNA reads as TGTGCCAGCAGCCTAGAAGAGCGCACAGATACGCAGTATTTT.

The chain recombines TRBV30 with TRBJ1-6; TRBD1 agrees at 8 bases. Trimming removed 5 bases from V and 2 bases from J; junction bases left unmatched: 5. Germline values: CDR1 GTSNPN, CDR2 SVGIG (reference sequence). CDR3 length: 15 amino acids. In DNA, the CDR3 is TGTGCCTGGTCGACAGGGGTACCCTATAATTCACCCCTCCACTTT. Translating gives CAWSTGVPYNSPLHF.

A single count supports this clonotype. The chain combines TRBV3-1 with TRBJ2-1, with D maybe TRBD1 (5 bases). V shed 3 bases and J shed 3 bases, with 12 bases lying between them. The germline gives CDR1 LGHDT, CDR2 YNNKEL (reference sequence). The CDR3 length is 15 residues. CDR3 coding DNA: TGTGCCAGCAGCCAGACAGACCGTCTCTACAATGAGCAGTTCTTC. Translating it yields CASSQTDRLYNEQFF.

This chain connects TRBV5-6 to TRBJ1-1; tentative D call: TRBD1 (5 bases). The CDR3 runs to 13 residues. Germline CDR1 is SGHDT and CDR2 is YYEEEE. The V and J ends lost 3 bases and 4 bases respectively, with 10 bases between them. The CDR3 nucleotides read TGTGCCAGCAGCTCAGGGTTCGGCACTGAAGCTTTCTTT. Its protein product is CASSSGFGTEAFF. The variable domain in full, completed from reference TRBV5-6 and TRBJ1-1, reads DAGVTQSPTHLIKTRGQQVTLRCSPKSGHDTVSWYQQALGQGPQFIFQYYEEEERQRGNFPDRFSGHQFPNYSSELNVNALLLGDSALYLCASSSGFGTEAFFGQGTRLTVV.

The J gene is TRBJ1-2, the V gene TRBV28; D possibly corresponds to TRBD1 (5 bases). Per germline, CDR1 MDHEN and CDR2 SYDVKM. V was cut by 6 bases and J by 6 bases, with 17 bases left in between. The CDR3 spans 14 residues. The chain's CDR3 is CASSRGPGFDGYTF. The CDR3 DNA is TGTGCCAGCAGCCGCGGCCCAGGGTTCGATGGCTACACCTTC.

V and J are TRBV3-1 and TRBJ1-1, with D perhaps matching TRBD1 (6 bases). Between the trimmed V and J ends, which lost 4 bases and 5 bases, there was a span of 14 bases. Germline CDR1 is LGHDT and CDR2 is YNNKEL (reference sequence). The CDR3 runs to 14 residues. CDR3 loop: CASSRTKGVTEAFF. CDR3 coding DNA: TGTGCCAGCAGCCGCACAAAGGGGGTTACTGAAGCTTTCTTT.

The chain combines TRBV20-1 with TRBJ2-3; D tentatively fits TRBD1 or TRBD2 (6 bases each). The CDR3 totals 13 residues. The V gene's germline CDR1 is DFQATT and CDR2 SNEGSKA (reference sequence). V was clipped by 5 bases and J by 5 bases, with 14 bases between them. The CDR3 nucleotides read TGCAGTGCTTACAGGGTGGGGGGAGATACGCAGTATTTT. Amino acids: CSAYRVGGDTQYF.

In DNA form, the CDR3 reads TGTGCCAGCAGCTTCTTGAGCAGGTCCACCGGGGAGCTGTTTTTT. This sequence encodes CASSFLSRSTGELFF. V and J are TRBV7-8 and TRBJ2-2; D remains unclear. The CDR3 extends over 15 amino acids. Germline V gives CDR1 SGHVS, CDR2 FQNEAQ. V lost 3 bases, J lost 4 bases, and 12 bases lay in between.

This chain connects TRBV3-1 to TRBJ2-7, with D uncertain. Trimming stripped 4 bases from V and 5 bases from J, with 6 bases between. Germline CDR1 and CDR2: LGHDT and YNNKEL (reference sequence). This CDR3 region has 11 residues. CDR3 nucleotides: TGTGCCAGCAGCCTCGACAACGAGCAGTACTTC. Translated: CASSLDNEQYF.

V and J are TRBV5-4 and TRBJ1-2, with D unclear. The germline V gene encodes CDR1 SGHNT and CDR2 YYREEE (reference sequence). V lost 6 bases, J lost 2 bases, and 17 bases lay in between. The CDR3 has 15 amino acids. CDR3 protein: CASISSTGGNYGYTF. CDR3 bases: TGTGCCAGCATCTCCTCGACGGGAGGGAACTATGGCTACACCTTC.

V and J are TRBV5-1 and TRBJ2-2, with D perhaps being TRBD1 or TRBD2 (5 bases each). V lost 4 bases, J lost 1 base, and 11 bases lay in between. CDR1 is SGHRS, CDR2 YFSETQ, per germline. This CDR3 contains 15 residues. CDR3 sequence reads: CASSGGEWNTGELFF. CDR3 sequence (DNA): TGCGCCAGCAGCGGGGGAGAGTGGAACACCGGGGAGCTGTTTTTT.

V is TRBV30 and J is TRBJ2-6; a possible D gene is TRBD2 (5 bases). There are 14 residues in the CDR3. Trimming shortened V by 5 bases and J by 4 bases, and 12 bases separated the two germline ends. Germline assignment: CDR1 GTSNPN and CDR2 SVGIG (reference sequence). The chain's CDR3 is CAWEGVSGANVLTF. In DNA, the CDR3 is TGTGCCTGGGAGGGAGTCTCCGGGGCCAACGTCCTGACTTTC.

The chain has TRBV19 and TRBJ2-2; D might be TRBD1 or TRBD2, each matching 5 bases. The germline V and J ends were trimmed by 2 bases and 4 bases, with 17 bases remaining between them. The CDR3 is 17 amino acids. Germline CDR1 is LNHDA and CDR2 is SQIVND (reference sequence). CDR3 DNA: TGTGCCAGTAGTATAAAAGCCGGGACCCCATCCACCGGGGAGCTGTTTTTT. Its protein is CASSIKAGTPSTGELFF.